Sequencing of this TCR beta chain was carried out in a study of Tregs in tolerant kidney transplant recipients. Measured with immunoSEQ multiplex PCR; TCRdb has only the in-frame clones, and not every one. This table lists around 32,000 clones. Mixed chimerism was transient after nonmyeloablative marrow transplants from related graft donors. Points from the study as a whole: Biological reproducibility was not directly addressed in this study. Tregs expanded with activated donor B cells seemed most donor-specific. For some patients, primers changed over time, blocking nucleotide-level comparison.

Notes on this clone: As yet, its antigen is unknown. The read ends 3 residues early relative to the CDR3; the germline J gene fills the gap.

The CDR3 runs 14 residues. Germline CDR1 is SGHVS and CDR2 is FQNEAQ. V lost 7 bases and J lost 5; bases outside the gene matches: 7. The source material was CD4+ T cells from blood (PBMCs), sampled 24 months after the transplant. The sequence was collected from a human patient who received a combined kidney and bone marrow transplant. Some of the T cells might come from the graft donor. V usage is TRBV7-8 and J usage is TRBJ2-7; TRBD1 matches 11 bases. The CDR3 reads CASTPGQGVNEQYF. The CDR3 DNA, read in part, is TGTGCCAGCACCCCGGGACAGGGGGTGAACGAG.